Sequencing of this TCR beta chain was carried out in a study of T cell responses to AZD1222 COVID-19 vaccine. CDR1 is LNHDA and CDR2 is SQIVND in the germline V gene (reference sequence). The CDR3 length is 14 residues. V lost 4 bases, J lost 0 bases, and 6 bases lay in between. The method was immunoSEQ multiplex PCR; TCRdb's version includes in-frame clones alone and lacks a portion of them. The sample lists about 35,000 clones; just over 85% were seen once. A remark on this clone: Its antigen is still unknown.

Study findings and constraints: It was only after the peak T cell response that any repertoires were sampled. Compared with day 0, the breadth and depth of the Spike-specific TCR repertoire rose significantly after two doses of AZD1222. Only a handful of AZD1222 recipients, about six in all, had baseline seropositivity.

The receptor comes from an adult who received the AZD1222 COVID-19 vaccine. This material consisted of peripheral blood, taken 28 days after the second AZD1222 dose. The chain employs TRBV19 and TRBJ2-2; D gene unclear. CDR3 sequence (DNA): TGTGCCAGTAGTACAGACGCGAACACCGGGGAGCTGTTTTTT. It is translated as CASSTDANTGELFF. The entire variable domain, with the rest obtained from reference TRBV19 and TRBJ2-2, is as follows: DGGITQSPKYLFRKEGQNVTLSCEQNLNHDAMYWYRQDPGQGLRLIYYSQIVNDFQKGDIAEGYSVSREKKESFPLTVTSAQKNPTAFYLCASSTDANTGELFFGEGSRLTVL.